These 8 T cell receptor beta chains share one sample of origin, sequenced in a study of T cells in Graves' hyperthyroidism and ophthalmopathy. Amplified TCR beta CDR3 regions came from RNA transcripts. TCR CDR3 regions were first amplified by RT-PCR with HTBI primers. From the multiplex PCR reads, TCRdb called clonotypes with MiXCR, one entry per CDR3 protein. This table holds hundreds of thousands of distinct CDR3 sequences, over 15% found once. Sequenced sample: blood. The receptors were sampled from a woman aged 18-30 years with Graves' hyperthyroidism.

This clonotype was seen a few times. V is TRBV28 and J is TRBJ1-5, with 11 nucleotides matching TRBD1. Germline V gene sequence: CDR1 MDHEN, CDR2 SYDVKM. Losses at the gene ends were 4 bases for V and 4 bases for J; bases not matched to a gene: 3. This CDR3 contains 15 residues. Here the CDR3 DNA reads TGTGCCAGCAGTTCGGGACAGGGGGATAATCAGCCCCAGCATTTT. This gives the protein CASSSGQGDNQPQHF.

This clonotype was seen many times. The rearrangement uses TRBV28 and TRBJ2-1, with D maybe TRBD1 (5 bases). The germline CDR1 and CDR2 sequences are MDHEN and SYDVKM. This CDR3 has 12 residues. V dropped 4 bases and J dropped 6 bases, with 7 bases sitting between them. The CDR3 region has the DNA TGTGCCAGCAGTTGGGGCGGCAATGAGCAGTTCTTC. Encoded protein: CASSWGGNEQFF.

There are many counts of this clonotype. The V and J genes are TRBV20-1 and TRBJ1-5, with no clear D. The germline V gene encodes CDR1 DFQATT and CDR2 SNEGSKA (reference sequence). This CDR3 is built from 15 residues. V dropped 4 bases and J dropped 3 bases, with 16 bases sitting between them. The DNA for the CDR3 is TGCAGTGCTAAGAGGGATGTCGGCCCCAATCAGCCCCAGCATTTT. Its protein product is CSAKRDVGPNQPQHF.

A word on this clonotype: Germline and junction disagree at one end, which may indicate a read error. The chain combines TRBV12-3 or TRBV12-4 with TRBJ2-2; TRBD2 might be the D (5 bases). This CDR3 region has 16 residues. For the CDR3, the DNA is TGTGCCGGCAGTTTATTAAGCGGCGCAAACACCGGGGAGCTGTTTTTT. It yields the protein CAGSLLSGANTGELFF.

This chain links TRBV5-4 with TRBJ2-1; TRBD2 agrees at 8 bases. From germline, CDR1 is SGHNT and CDR2 YYREEE (reference sequence). The CDR3 covers 15 residues. V lost 4 bases and J lost 9; bases outside the gene matches: 12. Here the CDR3 DNA reads TGTGCCAGCAGCCTCCGGGAGGGCCGGAGTGGTGAGCAGTTCTTC. Translated: CASSLREGRSGEQFF.

CDR3 DNA sequence: TGTGCCAGCAGTGAAACTAGCGGGAGTTTCGAGCAGTACTTC. Its protein is CASSETSGSFEQYF. The V and J genes are TRBV2 and TRBJ2-7, with 11 bases that match TRBD2. CDR3 size: 14 residues. The ends lost 2 bases at V and 6 bases at J; junction bases unmatched: 3. The germline gives CDR1 SNHLY, CDR2 FYNNEI.

This clonotype was detected ten times or more. The chain recombines TRBV20-1 with TRBJ1-5, with 10 bases lining up with TRBD1. The J segment lost 3 bases and the V segment lost 6 bases, leaving 2 bases of the junction unmatched. The CDR3 extends over 13 amino acids. Germline V gives CDR1 DFQATT, CDR2 SNEGSKA (reference sequence). The CDR3 coding sequence is TGCAGTGCGGGACAGGGGACCAATCAGCCCCAGCATTTT. Translated, it gives CSAGQGTNQPQHF.

The chain recombines TRBV5-1 with TRBJ2-3, with TRBD2 matching over 9 bases. V was pared by 3 bases and J by 2 bases, with 1 base of the junction left unmatched. The germline V gene has CDR1 SGHRS and CDR2 YFSETQ. The CDR3 consists of 14 residues. The CDR3 sequence: CASSSSGTTDTQYF. Written as DNA, the CDR3 is TGCGCCAGCAGCTCTAGCGGGACCACAGATACGCAGTATTTT.